This T cell receptor (beta chain) came from a study of T cell clonality in common variable immunodeficiency. CDR3 length equals 14 residues. Trimming shortened V by 3 bases and J by 5 bases, and 13 bases separated the two germline ends. Germline CDR1 and CDR2: SGHTA and FQGNSA. CVID subjects were 15 female and more than 25 male, aged about 8 to 65. Assay: immunoSEQ multiplex PCR; the TCRdb copy retains only in-frame clones and omits some. Recorded here are about 34,000 clones, none singletons. Study-wide results and caveats: TCRbeta clonality was increased in CVID versus healthy controls. In common variable immunodeficiency, TCR beta chains reportedly carried fewer deletions and N-nucleotide insertions.

There are a few counts of this clone. Its antigen is undetermined. The observed sequence ends 3 residues before the CDR3 terminus, with the missing tail filled in from the germline J gene. This receptor was taken from a human donor with common variable immunodeficiency. The V call is TRBV7-2, the J call TRBJ1-1; D is perhaps TRBD1 (6 bases). Sequencing input: peripheral blood mononuclear cells. The CDR3 is CASSLRGAETEAFF. The sequenced part of the CDR3 DNA is TGTGCCAGCAGCTTGCGGGGGGCGGAGACTGAA.